This T cell receptor beta chain was found in a study of blood T cell repertoires in COVID-19. At the level of the study: COVID-19 samples from acute and convalescent phases originated in the United States, Italy and Spain. Sources were T cells, B-cell-depleted T cells, or PBMCs; the material itself was cDNA or gDNA.

CDR3 size: 12 residues. Germline V gene data show CDR1 as MNHNY and CDR2 as SVGAGI (reference sequence). V lost 0 bases and J 11 bases, leaving 10 bases between the germline ends. Libraries were prepared by immunoSEQ multiplex PCR; TCRdb keeps only in-frame clonotypes and omits some of them. Of 300,000 to 400,000 clones listed, about nine tenths are singletons. The rearrangement joins TRBV6-6 to TRBJ1-1; unclear D gene. This receptor was taken from a man aged 55 to 69 who had recovered from COVID-19. The specimen was PBMCs or T cells enriched from blood (not recorded which). The CDR3 nucleotides read TGTGCCAGCAGTTACTCGGTGATGGAGGCTTTCTTT. Translated, it gives CASSYSVMEAFF.